The 10 T cell receptor beta chains reported below all come from one sample, sequenced in a study of blood T cell repertoires in COVID-19. Clones were read by immunoSEQ multiplex PCR, and TCRdb kept only the in-frame ones, dropping some. The sample consists of tens of thousands of clones, around 83% of them appearing once. Sample: peripheral blood. These receptors were collected from a woman older than 75 with acute or convalescent COVID-19.

The V gene is TRBV6-4, the J gene TRBJ2-1, with 12 positions matching TRBD2. CDR1 is MRHNA, CDR2 SNTAGT, per germline. V was clipped by 4 bases and J by 10 bases; unmatched bases: 20. This CDR3 has 19 amino acids. This chain's CDR3 is CASSAFFGTSGGPLPEQFF. CDR3 bases: TGTGCCAGCAGTGCCTTCTTTGGAACTAGCGGGGGGCCCCTCCCCGAGCAGTTCTTC.

This clone has only one observation. V is TRBV6-5 and J is TRBJ2-3; 7 bases line up with TRBD1. The germline V gene encodes CDR1 MNHEY and CDR2 SVGAGI. The V gene end was trimmed by 6 bases and the J gene end by 3 bases; junction bases not matched to a gene: 6. This CDR3 has 14 residues. The CDR3 DNA sequence: TGTGCCAGCAGGGGGTTCAGGGGGACAGATACGCAGTATTTT. This translates into CASRGFRGTDTQYF.

The chain employs TRBV6-5 and TRBJ1-2; 9 bases fit TRBD1. The CDR3 is 15 residues long. The J segment lost 4 bases and the V segment lost 4 bases, leaving 7 bases of the junction unmatched. Germline CDR1 and CDR2: MNHEY and SVGAGI. In DNA form, the CDR3 reads TGTGCCAGCAGTTTCCGGGACAGGGTTGGCTATGGCTACACCTTC. This encodes CASSFRDRVGYGYTF.

In its sample, this clone was seen a few times. V gene TRBV4-1 combines with J gene TRBJ1-6, with TRBD1 matching 7 bases. The CDR3 loop spans 16 amino acids. Germline CDR1 MGHRA, CDR2 YSYEKL. V lost 0 bases, J lost 10 bases, and 9 bases stayed unmatched. The CDR3 sequence is CASSQETGTVLSPLHF. The DNA of the CDR3 is TGCGCCAGCAGCCAAGAGACAGGGACGGTGCTGTCACCCCTCCACTTT.

The chain joins TRBV9 to TRBJ2-3, with a tentative D call TRBD2 (5 bases). The CDR3 has 14 amino acids. V was shortened by 0 bases and J by 8 bases, with 13 bases between the two germline ends. CDR1 is SGDLS and CDR2 is YYNGEE in the germline V gene. The CDR3 spells CASSVVGLGSTQYF. CDR3 sequence (DNA): TGTGCCAGCAGCGTAGTTGGTTTGGGGAGTACGCAGTATTTT.

V is TRBV4-2 and J is TRBJ1-2; D is uncertain. Germline lookup yields CDR1 LGHNA and CDR2 YNFKEQ. Deletions cut 3 bases from V and 8 bases from J, with 19 bases between. The length of the CDR3 is 15 residues. CDR3 coding DNA: TGTGCCAGCAGCCAGATCTTCAAGGAGCACGGCGGCTACACCTTC. This codes for CASSQIFKEHGGYTF.

The count of this clone is one. The chain is built from TRBV6-2 or TRBV6-3 and TRBJ2-1, with D perhaps matching TRBD2 (7 bases). Trimming removed 6 bases at V and 3 bases at J, with 21 bases between. Germline assignment: CDR1 MNHEY and CDR2 SVGEGT. This CDR3 region has 17 residues. Here the CDR3 DNA reads TGTGCCAGCAGCCCTGAAGGGGGAGGGGAGAGCTACAATGAGCAGTTCTTC. Amino acids: CASSPEGGGESYNEQFF.

This chain connects TRBV2 to TRBJ2-3, with 8 bases that match TRBD1. The CDR3 extends over 14 amino acids. Germline loops: CDR1 SNHLY, CDR2 FYNNEI. V shed 7 bases and J 3 bases; nucleotides not matched to a gene: 6. CDR3 loop: CASTPGQATDTQYF. For the CDR3, the DNA is TGTGCCAGCACCCCGGGACAGGCTACAGATACGCAGTATTTT.

The chain combines TRBV19 with TRBJ2-3, with a tentative D call TRBD1 (5 bases). Per germline, CDR1 LNHDA and CDR2 SQIVND (reference sequence). The CDR3 is made up of 14 amino acids. V was trimmed by 4 bases and J by 0 bases, leaving 8 bases between them. The CDR3 sequence: CASSSQGSTDTQYF. The CDR3 region has the DNA TGTGCCAGTAGTAGCCAGGGCAGCACAGATACGCAGTATTTT. The whole variable domain, filled in from reference TRBV19 and TRBJ2-3, reads DGGITQSPKYLFRKEGQNVTLSCEQNLNHDAMYWYRQDPGQGLRLIYYSQIVNDFQKGDIAEGYSVSREKKESFPLTVTSAQKNPTAFYLCASSSQGSTDTQYFGPGTRLTVL.

This clone was observed a handful of times. This chain links TRBV5-1 with TRBJ1-4; TRBD1 might be the D (5 bases). Trimming removed 0 bases at V and 6 bases at J, with 12 bases between. The CDR3 is 15 residues long. Per the germline V gene, CDR1 is SGHRS and CDR2 is YFSETQ. CDR3 in amino acids: CASSLAVGRDEKLFF. The CDR3 DNA follows: TGCGCCAGCAGCTTGGCCGTGGGGCGCGATGAAAAACTGTTTTTT.